This TCR beta chain is from a study of CD8 T cells in Susac syndrome (dated by TCRdb to between 2019 and 2020). With respect to the entire study: Of the Susac syndrome patients who were sequenced, roughly eight were in clinical remission while five or six had clinically active disease. At blood withdrawal, Susac syndrome patients were therapy-naive, treated with corticosteroids (with IVIg additionally given to some), or treated with IVIg alone. Repertoire sequencing was used to test whether CD8+ T cell activation and differentiation in Susac syndrome was antigen driven.

RNA was extracted using the RNeasy kit, and roughly 0.45 to 1 ug of the RNA was reverse transcribed with random hexamers. The immunoSEQ multiplex PCR assay, which covers 54 Vbeta and 13 Jbeta segments, was used to amplify TCR beta CDR3 regions. PCR amplification bias was corrected by using a synthetic template baseline for primer optimization and computational correction. Per the original workflow: Reads were annotated to V, D and J genes per IMGT and analyzed with immunoSEQ Analyzer, keeping only productive sequences. Clonality was computed as one minus Shannon entropy normalized by log2 of the number of productive unique sequences. For each patient and control, public and private clones were evaluated within the 100 most prevalent clones. Susac-specific clones were defined as absent from healthy and MS cohorts, over a thousand published viral clones and other ImmuneACCESS disease sequences. The raw public reads went through TCRdb reprocessing: fastp at Q25, MiXCR clone calling, in-frame beta chains kept. Each CDR3 protein appears once, grouped with its most common genes and DNA. TCRdb, rather than the study authors, made the V and J calls. Recorded for this sample are about 94,000 distinct CDR3 sequences; roughly 94% of them occurred a single time. The leading ten clones occupy about 0.28% of the sample.

High-throughput TCR beta sequencing profiled peripheral blood CD8+ and CD4+ T cells from healthy donors, Susac syndrome patients and multiple sclerosis patients. The Susac syndrome patients fulfilled recently defined diagnostic criteria for either definite or probable disease. Bulk CD8+ and CD4+ T cells were purified magnetically by negative isolation, whereas CD8+ TEMRA cells were enriched by FACS. Blood was drawn into EDTA tubes, processed within 24 hours, and PBMCs were isolated by density gradient centrifugation. PBMCs intended for TCR sequencing were frozen in liquid nitrogen and were later thawed in a 37 degrees C water bath. The sorted or isolated CD4+, CD8+ and CD8+ TEMRA cells had a purity of 90% or higher. With regard to this clonotype: No cognate antigen has been identified for it. No much larger clonotype is one base removed from it; base qualities were not supplied.

Broad study findings and their caveats: The study acknowledged that relatively few individuals were included in the TCR sequencing and HLA analysis. In the CD4+ T cell repertoire of Susac syndrome patients, clonal expansion was not detected.

Sequencing was performed on CD4+ T cells from PBMCs. The sequence was obtained from a human donor with Susac syndrome.

The CDR3 loop reads CASSPQAGGRETQYF. The bases read TGTGCCAGCAGCCCCCAAGCGGGGGGGCGGGAGACCCAGTACTTC. The sequence joins TRBV7-9 to TRBJ2-5; 10 junctional bases match TRBD2. V loses 5 bases at its end and J loses 5 bases; junction bases beyond the gene matches: 8. CDR1 and CDR2 are drawn from the germline V gene (reference sequence): SEHNR, FQNEAQ. Spanning cysteine to phenylalanine, the CDR3 consists of 15 amino acids. Left in the record is the CDR3 DNA by itself, 45 bases read in frame from the first base. The entire variable domain, with the stretches around the CDR3 drawn from the reference TRBV7-9 and TRBJ2-5 proteins, is DTGVSQNPRHKITKRGQNVTFRCDPISEHNRLYWYRQTLGQGPEFLTYFQNEAQLEKSRLLSDRFSAERPKGSFSTLEIQRTEQGDSAMYLCASSPQAGGRETQYFGPGTRLLVL.